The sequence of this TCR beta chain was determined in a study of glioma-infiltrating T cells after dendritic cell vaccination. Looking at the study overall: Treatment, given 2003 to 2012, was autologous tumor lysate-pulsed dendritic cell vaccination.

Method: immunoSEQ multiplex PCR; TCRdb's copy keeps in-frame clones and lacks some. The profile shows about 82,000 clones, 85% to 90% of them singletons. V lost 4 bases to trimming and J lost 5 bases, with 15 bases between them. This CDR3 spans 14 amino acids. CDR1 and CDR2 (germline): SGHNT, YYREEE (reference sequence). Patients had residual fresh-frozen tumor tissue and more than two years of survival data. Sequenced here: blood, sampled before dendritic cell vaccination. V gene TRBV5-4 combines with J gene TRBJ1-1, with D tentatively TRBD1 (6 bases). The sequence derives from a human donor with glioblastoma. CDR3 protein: CASSLNQGSTEAFF. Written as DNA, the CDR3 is TGTGCCAGCAGCCTAAACCAGGGGTCTACTGAAGCTTTCTTT.